The clone carrying this T cell receptor beta chain appeared many times. What it binds is unknown. This specimen belongs to a study of T cells in Graves' hyperthyroidism and ophthalmopathy. Uncontrolled infection, other autoimmune disease, pregnancy and lactation each barred patients from inclusion. Ahead of any ophthalmopathy symptoms, the blood sample was obtained at the first diagnosis of hyperthyroidism. PBMCs were derived from roughly 10 ml fresh peripheral blood. It was RNA transcripts that yielded the amplified TCR beta CDR3 regions. A first-round RT-PCR of the TCR CDR3 used the HTBI primer set. TCRdb processed the multiplex PCR reads anew with MiXCR; each CDR3 protein has one entry. The repertoire includes approximately 720,000 distinct CDR3 sequences, 18% of them detected once, and 15% to 20% sits in the top ten. Findings of the study overall: Expanded thyroid clonotypes (above 0.001) were mostly also found in blood.

Germline V CDR1 and CDR2: MGHRA, YSYEKL. The V gene end was trimmed by 1 base and the J gene end by 3 bases; junction bases not matched to a gene: 1. The CDR3 loop spans 15 amino acids. The clonotype originates from a woman aged 45-65 years with Graves' hyperthyroidism that later progressed to Graves' ophthalmopathy. Source material: blood. V usage is TRBV4-1 and J usage is TRBJ2-5; 11 bases are a match to TRBD1. Written as DNA, the CDR3 is TGCGCCAGCAGCCAAGGGGACAGGGGGAAAGAGACCCAGTACTTC. Translating gives CASSQGDRGKETQYF.